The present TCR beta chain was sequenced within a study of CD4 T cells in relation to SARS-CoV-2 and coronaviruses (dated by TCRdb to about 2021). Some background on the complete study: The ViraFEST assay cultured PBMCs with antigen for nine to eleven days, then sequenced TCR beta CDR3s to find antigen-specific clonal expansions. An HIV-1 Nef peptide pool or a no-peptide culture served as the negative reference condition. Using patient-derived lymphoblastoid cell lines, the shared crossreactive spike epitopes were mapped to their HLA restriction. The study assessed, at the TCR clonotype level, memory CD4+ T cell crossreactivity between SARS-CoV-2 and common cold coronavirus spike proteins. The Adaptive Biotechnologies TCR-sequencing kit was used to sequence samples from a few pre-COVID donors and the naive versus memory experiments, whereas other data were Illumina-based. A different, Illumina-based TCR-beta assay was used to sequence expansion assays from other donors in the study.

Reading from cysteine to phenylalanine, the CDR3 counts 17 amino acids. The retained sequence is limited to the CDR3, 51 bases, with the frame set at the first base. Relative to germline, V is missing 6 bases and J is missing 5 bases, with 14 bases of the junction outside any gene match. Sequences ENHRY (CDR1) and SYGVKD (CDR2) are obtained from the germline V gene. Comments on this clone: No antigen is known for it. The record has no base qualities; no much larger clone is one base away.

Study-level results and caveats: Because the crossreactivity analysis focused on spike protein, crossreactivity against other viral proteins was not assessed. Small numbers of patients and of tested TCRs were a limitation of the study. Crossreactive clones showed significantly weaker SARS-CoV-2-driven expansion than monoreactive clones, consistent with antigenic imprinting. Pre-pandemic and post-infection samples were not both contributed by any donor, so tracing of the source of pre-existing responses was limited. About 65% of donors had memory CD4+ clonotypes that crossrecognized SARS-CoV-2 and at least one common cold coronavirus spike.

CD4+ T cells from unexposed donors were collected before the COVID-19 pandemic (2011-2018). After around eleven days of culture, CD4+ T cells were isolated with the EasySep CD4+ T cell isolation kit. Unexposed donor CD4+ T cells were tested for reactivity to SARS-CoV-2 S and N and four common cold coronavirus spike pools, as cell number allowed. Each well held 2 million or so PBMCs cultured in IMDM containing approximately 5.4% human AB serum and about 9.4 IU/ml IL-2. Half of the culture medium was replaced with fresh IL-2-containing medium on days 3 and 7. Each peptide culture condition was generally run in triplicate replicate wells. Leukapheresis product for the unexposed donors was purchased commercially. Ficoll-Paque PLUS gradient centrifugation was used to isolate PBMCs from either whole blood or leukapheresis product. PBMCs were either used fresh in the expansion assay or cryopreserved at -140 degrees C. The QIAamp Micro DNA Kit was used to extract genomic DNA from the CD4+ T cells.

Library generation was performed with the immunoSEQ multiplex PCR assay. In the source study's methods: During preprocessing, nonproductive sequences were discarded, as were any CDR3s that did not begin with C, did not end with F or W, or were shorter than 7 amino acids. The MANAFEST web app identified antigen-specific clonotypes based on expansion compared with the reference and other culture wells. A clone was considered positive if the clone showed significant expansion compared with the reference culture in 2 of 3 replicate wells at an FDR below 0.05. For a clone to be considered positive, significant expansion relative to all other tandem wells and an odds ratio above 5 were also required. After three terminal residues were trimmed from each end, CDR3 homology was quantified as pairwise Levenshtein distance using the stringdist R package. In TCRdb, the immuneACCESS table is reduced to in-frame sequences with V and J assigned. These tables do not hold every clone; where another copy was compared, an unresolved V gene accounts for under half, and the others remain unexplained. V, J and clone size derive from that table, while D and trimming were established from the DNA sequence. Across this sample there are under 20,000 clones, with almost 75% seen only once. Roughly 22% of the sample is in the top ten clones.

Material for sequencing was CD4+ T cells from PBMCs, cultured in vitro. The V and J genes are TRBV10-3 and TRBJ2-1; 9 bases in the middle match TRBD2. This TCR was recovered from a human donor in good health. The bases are TGTGCCATCAGCCCCGCGGGCCGTAGCGGGAGAGACAATGAGCAGTTCTTC. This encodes CAISPAGRSGRDNEQFF.